A single sample gave rise to the 15 T cell receptor beta chains below, sequenced in a study of T cells expressing NK-cell markers. Reprocessing the 5' RACE reads, TCRdb reports a single entry for every CDR3 protein and omits DNA. The sample table sets out about 260,000 distinct CDR3 sequences. Sequenced material: blood T cells: a sorted CD56 or NKG2C T cell subset, CD4+ or CD8+ T cells, or bulk PBMC T cells (not recorded which). The receptors here all came from a man between 18 and 29 years old in good health.

The chain links TRBV20-1 to TRBJ1-1; with no DNA, the TCRdb D assignment of TRBD1 cannot be verified. CDR1 and CDR2 from the germline V gene are DFQATT and SNEGSKA (reference sequence). This CDR3 is built from 12 residues. The chain's CDR3 is CSVRSGGSGAFF.

The chain carries TRBV2 and TRBJ2-6. The germline CDR1 and CDR2 sequences are SNHLY and FYNNEI. This CDR3 contains 14 residues. This CDR3 is CASMERGRANVLTF.

The rearrangement joins TRBV21-1 to TRBJ1-2. TRBV21-1 is tagged as a pseudogene. This CDR3 spans 15 amino acids. This CDR3 reads CASSKRRSLGYGYTF.

This chain joins TRBV5-1 and TRBJ2-5; TCRdb picks TRBD2, but there is no DNA to check that call. The CDR3 length is 15 residues. Germline V gene data show CDR1 as SGHRS and CDR2 as YFSETQ. CDR3 region: CASSLGRTGQETQYF.

The chain links TRBV9 to TRBJ2-4; TCRdb's D call, TRBD1, is unchecked because there is no DNA. This CDR3 is built from 15 residues. The germline CDR1 and CDR2 sequences are SGDLS and YYNGEE. CDR3 sequence reads: CASSPGSVVLGIQYF.

This chain joins TRBV6-2 or TRBV6-3 and TRBJ1-5. Germline V lookup: CDR1 MNHEY, CDR2 SVGEGT. The CDR3 contains 15 residues. The CDR3 reads CASSGISYSNQPQHF.

This rearrangement joins TRBV25-1 to TRBJ2-7; no DNA is available, so the TRBD2 call from TCRdb remains unchecked. CDR3 length equals 14 residues. Looked up from germline, CDR1 is MGHDK and CDR2 is SYGVNS. The CDR3 loop is CASSDGGRGYEQYF.

V gene TRBV25-1 combines with J gene TRBJ2-1. Germline CDR1 MGHDK, CDR2 SYGVNS. The CDR3 is 11 amino acids. The CDR3 is CASSESYEQFF.

The chain is built from TRBV5-1 and TRBJ2-3. Per the germline V gene, CDR1 is SGHRS and CDR2 is YFSETQ. The CDR3 loop spans 14 amino acids. The CDR3 sequence: CASSLRESTDTQYF.

This chain links TRBV29-1 with TRBJ2-1; TCRdb outputs TRBD2, but without DNA this stays unchecked. The germline CDR1 and CDR2 sequences are SQVTM and ANQGSEA. CDR3 size: 16 residues. Here the CDR3 reads CSILNPTRLAYNEQFF.

The chain links TRBV20-1 to TRBJ2-1. Looked up from germline, CDR1 is DFQATT and CDR2 is SNEGSKA (reference sequence). This CDR3 contains 15 residues. The CDR3 loop is CSASGVASSYNEQFF.

The gene calls are TRBV7-9 and TRBJ2-7; lacking DNA, the TRBD1 call made by TCRdb goes unchecked. In germline, CDR1 is SEHNR, CDR2 FQNEAQ (reference sequence). The CDR3 is 14 residues long. The CDR3: CASVFRAGDYEQYF.

The chain is built from TRBV12-3 or TRBV12-4 and TRBJ2-1; TCRdb's D call of TRBD1 is untestable without DNA. CDR3 length: 16 residues. CDR3 sequence reads: CASSLATGTIYNEQFF.

This chain links TRBV2 with TRBJ2-3; TCRdb lists TRBD1, though no DNA is available to test this call. Per germline, CDR1 SNHLY and CDR2 FYNNEI. The CDR3 runs to 17 residues. The CDR3 reads CASSEWPRNREFDTQYF.

This chain links TRBV19 with TRBJ2-2; as DNA is missing, the TRBD1 call by TCRdb cannot be tested. Per the germline V gene, CDR1 is LNHDA and CDR2 is SQIVND (reference sequence). The CDR3 extends over 15 amino acids. The CDR3: CASSPPGQFTGELFF. Using reference TRBV19 and TRBJ2-2 for the parts outside the CDR3, the full variable domain is DGGITQSPKYLFRKEGQNVTLSCEQNLNHDAMYWYRQDPGQGLRLIYYSQIVNDFQKGDIAEGYSVSREKKESFPLTVTSAQKNPTAFYLCASSPPGQFTGELFFGEGSRLTVL.